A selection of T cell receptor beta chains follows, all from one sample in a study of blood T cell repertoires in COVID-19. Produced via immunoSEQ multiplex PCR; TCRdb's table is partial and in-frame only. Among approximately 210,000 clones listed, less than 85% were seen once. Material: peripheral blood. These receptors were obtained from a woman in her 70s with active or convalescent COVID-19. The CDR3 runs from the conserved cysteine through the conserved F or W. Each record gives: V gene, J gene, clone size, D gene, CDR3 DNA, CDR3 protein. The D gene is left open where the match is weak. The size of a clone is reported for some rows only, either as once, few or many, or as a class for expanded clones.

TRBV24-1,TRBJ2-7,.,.,TGTGCCGCCGGGACATCCTCCTACGAGCAGTACTTC,CAAGTSSYEQYF
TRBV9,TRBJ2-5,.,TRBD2,TGTGCCAGCAGCTCTCTCCCGGGACTAGCGGGACCCTGGGAGACCCAGTACTTC,CASSSLPGLAGPWETQYF
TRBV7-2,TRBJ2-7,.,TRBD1,TGTGCCAGCAGCTTAGCTCCACAGGGGGGACTTTACGAGCAGTACTTC,CASSLAPQGGLYEQYF
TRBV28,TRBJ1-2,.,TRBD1,TGTGCCAGCAGGACCGGGACAGGGGCCGCCGGCTACACCTTC,CASRTGTGAAGYTF
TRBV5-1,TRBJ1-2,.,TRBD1,TGCGCCAGCAGCACGGCCGGGACAGGGAACTATGGCTACACCTTC,CASSTAGTGNYGYTF
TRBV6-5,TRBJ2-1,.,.,TGTGCCAGCAGTTATCCCTCGGGGAGTGAGCAGTTCTTC,CASSYPSGSEQFF
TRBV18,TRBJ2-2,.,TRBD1,TGTGCCAGCTCCCTCTACGGAACAGGGGCTGAAATGGCCGGGGAGCTGTTTTTT,CASSLYGTGAEMAGELFF
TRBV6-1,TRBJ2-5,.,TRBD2,TGTGCCAGCAGTGAAATGGGACTAGTCGTAGGGGGAGAGACCCAGTACTTC,CASSEMGLVVGGETQYF
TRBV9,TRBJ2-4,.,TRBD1,TGTGCCAGCAGCACCACAGGGGGACTAGCCAAAAACATTCAGTACTTC,CASSTTGGLAKNIQYF
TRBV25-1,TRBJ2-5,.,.,TGTGCCAGCAGCGTGTCAGGGGCGTTGGAGACCCAGTACTTC,CASSVSGALETQYF
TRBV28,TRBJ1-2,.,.,TGTGCCAGCAGTCCCGAGTATGGCTACACCTTC,CASSPEYGYTF
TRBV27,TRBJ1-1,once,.,TGTGCCAGCAGTTTATCGATGTCGGGCACTGAAGCTTTCTTT,CASSLSMSGTEAFF
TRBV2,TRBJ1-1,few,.,TGTGCCAGCAGTAACCTCCGGGTGCAGGGCACTGAAGCTTTCTTT,CASSNLRVQGTEAFF
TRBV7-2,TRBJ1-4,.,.,TGTGCCAGCAGCTTAAACATGGGAGGGGGGGAAAAACTGTTTTTT,CASSLNMGGGEKLFF
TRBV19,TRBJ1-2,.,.,TGTGCCAGTAGGTATGGGCAGCACGACCTGGGCTACACCTTC,CASRYGQHDLGYTF
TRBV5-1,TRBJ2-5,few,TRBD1,TGCGCCAGCAGCTTTAATACAGGGGTTAACAGTGGGGAGACCCAGTACTTC,CASSFNTGVNSGETQYF
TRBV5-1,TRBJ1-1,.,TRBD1,TGCGCCAGCAGCTCCAGGGGGCAGAACACTGAAGCTTTCTTT,CASSSRGQNTEAFF
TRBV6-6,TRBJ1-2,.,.,TGTGCCAGCAGTTACGGGGGCGTCACTGGCTATACCTTC,CASSYGGVTGYTF
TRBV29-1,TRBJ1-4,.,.,TGCAGCGTTGACCTCCTACAGGGAAGCGAAAAACTGTTTTTT,CSVDLLQGSEKLFF
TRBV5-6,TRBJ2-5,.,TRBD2,TGTGCCAGCAGCTGGGGACTAGCGGGGGGGTACCAAGAGACCCAGTACTTC,CASSWGLAGGYQETQYF
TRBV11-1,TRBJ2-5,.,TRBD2,TGTGCCAGCAGCCCGGCTAGCGGGGGGGCAGACGAGACCCAGTACTTC,CASSPASGGADETQYF
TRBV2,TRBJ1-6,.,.,TGTGCCAGCAGTGTGGGGGGGCACAAGGGTTCACCCCTCCACTTT,CASSVGGHKGSPLHF
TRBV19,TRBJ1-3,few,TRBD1,TGTGCCAGTAGCCTCGACCGGGACAGGGGAACCATATATTTT,CASSLDRDRGTIYF
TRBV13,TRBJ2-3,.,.,TGTGCCAGCACCGCCGTCAGGACAGATACGCAGTATTTT,CASTAVRTDTQYF
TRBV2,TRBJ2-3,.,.,TGTGCCAGCAGAGGGGCAGATACGCAGTATTTT,CASRGADTQYF
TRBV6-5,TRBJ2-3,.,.,TGTGCCAGCAGCCTCCAACAGCCAGATACGCAGTATTTT,CASSLQQPDTQYF
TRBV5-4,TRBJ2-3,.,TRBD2,TGTGCCAGCAGCTTAGGGGTAGCGGGAGGCGATACGCAGTATTTT,CASSLGVAGGDTQYF
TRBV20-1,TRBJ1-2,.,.,TGCAGTGCTAGTCCCGACGGAGGCAGCTATGGCTACACCTTC,CSASPDGGSYGYTF
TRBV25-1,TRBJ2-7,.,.,TGTGCCAGCAGAGGACAGAGCTCCTACGAGCAGTACTTC,CASRGQSSYEQYF
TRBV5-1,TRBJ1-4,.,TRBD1,TGCGCCAGCAGCTTCGGGACAGGGTTCACAGGCGAAAAACTGTTTTTT,CASSFGTGFTGEKLFF
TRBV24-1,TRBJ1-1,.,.,TGTGCCACCAGTGAAAGGGGCAAAGCTTTCTTT,CATSERGKAFF
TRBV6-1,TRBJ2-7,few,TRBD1,TGTGCCAGCAGTGAACGGGACAGGACTATTACCTACGAGCAGTACTTC,CASSERDRTITYEQYF
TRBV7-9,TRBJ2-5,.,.,TGTGCCAGCAGCTTAATGGGACACTCCGGGGAGACCCAGTACTTC,CASSLMGHSGETQYF
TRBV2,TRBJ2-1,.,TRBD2,TGTGCCAGCAGTGAAATGATAGCGGGAGGTAATAATGAGCAGTTCTTC,CASSEMIAGGNNEQFF
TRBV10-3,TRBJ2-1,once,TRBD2,TGTGCCATCAGTGAGTCGGGGACTAGCGGGGGGGATGAGCAGTTCTTC,CAISESGTSGGDEQFF
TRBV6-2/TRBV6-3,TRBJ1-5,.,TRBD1,TGTGCCAGCAGTTCCCAGACAGGGGCCCAGCCCCAGCATTTT,CASSSQTGAQPQHF
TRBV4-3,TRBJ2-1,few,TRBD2,TGCGCCAGCAGCCAAGACCGTTTGGGGGGGGGTTACGATGAGCAGTTCTTC,CASSQDRLGGGYDEQFF
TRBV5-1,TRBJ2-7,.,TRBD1,TGCGCCAGCAGCGTAGCACAGGGGGCTCCCTACGAGCAGTACTTC,CASSVAQGAPYEQYF
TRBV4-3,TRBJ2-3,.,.,TGCGCCAGCAGCCAAGAGATTAATGGGGGCCCCCTCACAGATACGCAGTATTTT,CASSQEINGGPLTDTQYF
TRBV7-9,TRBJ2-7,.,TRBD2,TGTGCCAGCAGCTCCTCTAGCGGGGGGTGGTACGAGCAGTACTTC,CASSSSSGGWYEQYF
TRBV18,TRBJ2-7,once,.,TGTGCCAGCTCACCAAAGTTTACTACCTACGAGCAGTACTTC,CASSPKFTTYEQYF
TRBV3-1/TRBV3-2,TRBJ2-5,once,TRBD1,TGTGCCAGCAGCCAAGAGGGGGTGGCAGGGGGTGCGGAGACCCAGTACTTC,CASSQEGVAGGAETQYF
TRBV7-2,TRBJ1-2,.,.,TGTGCCAGCAGCCCCGTCAAGACAGTTAACTATGGCTACACCTTC,CASSPVKTVNYGYTF
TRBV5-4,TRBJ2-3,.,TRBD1,TGTGCCAGCACCGACAGGGGGAGTACAGATACGCAGTATTTT,CASTDRGSTDTQYF
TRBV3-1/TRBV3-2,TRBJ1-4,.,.,TGTGCCAGCAGCCTTGGGTTTCAGGGGCTGTTTTTT,CASSLGFQGLFF
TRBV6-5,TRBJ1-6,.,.,TGTGCCAGCAGTTACACCAGCTCCTATAATTCACCCCTCCACTTT,CASSYTSSYNSPLHF
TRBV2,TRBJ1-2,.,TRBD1,TGTGCCAGCAGTGAAGCTAACAGGGGTAGCTACACCTTC,CASSEANRGSYTF
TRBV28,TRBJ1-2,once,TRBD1,TGTGCCAGCGACGGGACAGGCGTATATGGCTACACCTTC,CASDGTGVYGYTF
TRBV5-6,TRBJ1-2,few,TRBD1,TGTGCCAGCAGCTTACAGGGGACCTATGGCTACACCTTC,CASSLQGTYGYTF
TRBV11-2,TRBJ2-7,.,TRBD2,TGTGCCAGCAGCTTCCCTCTAGCGGGAGTTGAGCAGTACTTC,CASSFPLAGVEQYF
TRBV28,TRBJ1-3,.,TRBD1,TGTGCCTGCGAGGACAGGAAGGCTGGAAACACCATATATTTT,CACEDRKAGNTIYF
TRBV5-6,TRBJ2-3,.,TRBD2,TGTGCCAGCAGCCGCGGGGGTTGGCGCACAGATACGCAGTATTTT,CASSRGGWRTDTQYF
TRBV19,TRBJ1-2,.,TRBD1,TGTGCCAGTAGTATGGGACAGGGGACCCACTATGGCTACACCTTC,CASSMGQGTHYGYTF
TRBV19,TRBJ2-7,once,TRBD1,TGTGCCAGTAGTATCCAGGGGGCCGTCTCCTACGAGCAGTACTTC,CASSIQGAVSYEQYF
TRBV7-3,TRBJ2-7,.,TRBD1,TGTGCCAGCAGCTTAGGGACAGTCTACGAGCAGTACTTC,CASSLGTVYEQYF
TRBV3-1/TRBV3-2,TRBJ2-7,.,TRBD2,TGTGCCAGCAGCAAACCGAGACTAGCCCACCTACATTCCTACGAGCAGTACTTC,CASSKPRLAHLHSYEQYF
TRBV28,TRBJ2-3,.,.,TGTGCCCACCGTGGAAGGCGGACCCAGAGGGTCGCAGATACGCAGTATTTT,CAHRGRRTQRVADTQYF
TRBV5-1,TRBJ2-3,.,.,TGCGCCAGCAGCTCGTCCACAGATACGCAGTATTTT,CASSSSTDTQYF
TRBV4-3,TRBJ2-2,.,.,TGCGCCAGCAGCCAAGAACTGGTCGTGGGACTGGGCACCGGGGAGCTGTTTTTT,CASSQELVVGLGTGELFF